The source of this T cell receptor (beta chain) is a study of prognosis after radiotherapy for stage I lung cancer. Amplification of TCR beta CDR3 from genomic DNA used two-round multiplex PCR. First-round PCR employed TRBV- and TRBJ-specific primers for each gene. TCRdb recomputed calls from the multiplex PCR reads with MiXCR, one row per CDR3 protein. This sample yields 30,000 to 40,000 distinct CDR3 sequences, of which 30% to 35% are seen a single time; 16% belongs to the top ten. This clonotype was seen repeatedly, ten times or more. CDR3 length: 13 amino acids. V was trimmed by 0 bases and J by 9 bases, leaving 10 bases between them. Germline values: CDR1 SGDLS, CDR2 YYNGEE.

The chain recombines TRBV9 with TRBJ1-3; unclear D gene. This clonotype was sampled from a donor aged 50 or older with non-small cell lung cancer. Sequenced here: PBMCs, sampled before or after stereotactic body radiation therapy (not recorded which). As DNA, the CDR3 is TGTGCCAGCAGCGTAGATGGGTCGGGCACCATATATTTT. Protein: CASSVDGSGTIYF.